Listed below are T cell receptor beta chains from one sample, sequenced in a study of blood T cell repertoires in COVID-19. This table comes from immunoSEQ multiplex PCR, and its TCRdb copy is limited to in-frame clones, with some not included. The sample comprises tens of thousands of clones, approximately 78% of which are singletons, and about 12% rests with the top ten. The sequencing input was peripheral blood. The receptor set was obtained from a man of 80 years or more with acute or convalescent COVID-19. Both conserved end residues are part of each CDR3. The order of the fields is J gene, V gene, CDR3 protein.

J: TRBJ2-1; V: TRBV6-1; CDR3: CASSGPLGTSGANEQFF
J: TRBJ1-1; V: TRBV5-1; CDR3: CASSLEGANTEAFF
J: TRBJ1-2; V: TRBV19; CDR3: CASMDGGGLFNGYTF
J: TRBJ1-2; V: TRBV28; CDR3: CASNPGQGYGYTF
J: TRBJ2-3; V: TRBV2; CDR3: CASRKGHYATDTQYF
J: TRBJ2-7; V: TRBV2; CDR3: CASSVRTGAGRGEQYF
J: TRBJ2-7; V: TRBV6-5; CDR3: CARVAGGPSYEQYF
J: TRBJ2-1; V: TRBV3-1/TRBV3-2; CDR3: CASSQGDRDNEQFF
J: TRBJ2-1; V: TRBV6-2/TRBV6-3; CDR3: CASSPSMQGARGEQFF
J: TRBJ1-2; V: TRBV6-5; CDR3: CASSSGARGYTF
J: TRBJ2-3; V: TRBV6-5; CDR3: CASSISTGGWNTQYF
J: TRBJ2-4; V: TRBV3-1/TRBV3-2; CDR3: CASSLQASLDIQYF
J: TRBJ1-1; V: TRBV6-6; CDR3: CASSQGQGMNTEAFF
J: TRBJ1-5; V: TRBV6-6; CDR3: CATRDSLSNQPQHF
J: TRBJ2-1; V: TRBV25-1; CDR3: CATRASGSYNEQFF
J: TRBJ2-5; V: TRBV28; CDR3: CASSLSPSARAEVQYF
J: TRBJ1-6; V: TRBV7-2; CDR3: CASSRRDSNSPLHF
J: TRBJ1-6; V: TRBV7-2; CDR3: CASSPTGTSSPLHF
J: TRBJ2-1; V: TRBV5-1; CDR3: CASSLGPQGANEQFF
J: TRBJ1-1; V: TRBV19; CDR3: CASSPGDRGLTEAFF
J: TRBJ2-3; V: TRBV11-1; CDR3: CASSLMGRTSTDTQYF
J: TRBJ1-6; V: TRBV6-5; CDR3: CASRIQTGVGSPLHF
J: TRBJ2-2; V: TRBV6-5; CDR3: CASSRQGAGELFF
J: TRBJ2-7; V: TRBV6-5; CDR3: CASSPSQGRDEQYF
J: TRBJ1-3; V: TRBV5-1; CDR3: CASSLNSPVTGNTIYF
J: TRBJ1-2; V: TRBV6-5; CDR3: CASSRQGDGYTF
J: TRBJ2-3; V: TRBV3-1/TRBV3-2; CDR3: CASSYSGGADTQYF
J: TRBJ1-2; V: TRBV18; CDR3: CASSRQGASEDYGYTF
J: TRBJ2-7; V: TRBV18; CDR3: CASSPTGSSYEQYF
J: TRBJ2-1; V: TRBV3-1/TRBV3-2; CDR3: CASSGRTSGNNEQFF
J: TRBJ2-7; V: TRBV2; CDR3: CASSVQAYEQYF
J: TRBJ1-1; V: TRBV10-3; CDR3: CAISDRVPEAFF
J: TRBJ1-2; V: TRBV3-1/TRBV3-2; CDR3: CASSLTKTESRYGYTF